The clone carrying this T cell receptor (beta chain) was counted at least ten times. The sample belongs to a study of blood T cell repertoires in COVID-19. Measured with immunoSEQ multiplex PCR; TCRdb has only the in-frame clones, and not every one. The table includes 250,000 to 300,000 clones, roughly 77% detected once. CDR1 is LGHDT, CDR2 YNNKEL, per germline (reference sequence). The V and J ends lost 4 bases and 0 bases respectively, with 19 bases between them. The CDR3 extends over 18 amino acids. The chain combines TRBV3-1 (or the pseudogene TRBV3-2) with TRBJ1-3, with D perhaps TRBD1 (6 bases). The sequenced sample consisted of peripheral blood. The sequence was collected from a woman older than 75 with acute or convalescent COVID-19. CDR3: CASSPASTGLFSGNTIYF. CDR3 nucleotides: TGTGCCAGCAGCCCTGCATCGACAGGCCTCTTCTCTGGAAACACCATATATTTT.